This T cell receptor beta chain was observed in a study of blood T cell repertoires in COVID-19 (dated by TCRdb to 2020 to 2022). Concerning the study at large: The collaborator samples originated in the United States, Italy and Spain and spanned the acute and convalescent phases of COVID-19. The prospective study material was composed of cDNA or gDNA derived from T cells, B-cell-depleted T cells, or PBMCs. Subjects who had been exposed to COVID-19, were actively infected with it, or had recovered from it provided the deeply sampled blood TCRbeta repertoires that made up the dataset. The repertoires were released in a freely available public database meant as a resource for research on the immune response to SARS-CoV-2. Samples were obtained from the ongoing ImmuneRACE study (first 160 participants) and from about 1,300 subjects provided by 6 global collaborators. A de-identified subject ID, COVID-19 status, age in years and sex were almost always included in the sample metadata. Where available, HLA class I and class II types were obtained from metadata supplied by the sample provider rather than from assay-based typing. Paper-wide results and their limitations: The quantity of clinical and demographic metadata differed by source and by participant and was supplied without curation.

The collaborating institutions used their own protocols to collect whole blood in K2EDTA tubes. For TCRbeta analysis, collaborators shipped samples in one of three forms: frozen whole blood, isolated PBMCs, or DNA extracted from either of those sample types. The immunoSEQ Assay, a bias-controlled multiplex PCR, was used to amplify TCRbeta CDR3 regions from genomic DNA. On the authors' methods: Nucleated cell counts per sample were estimated from amplification of reference gene primers within the assay. Sequence reads were collapsed and filtered to measure the absolute abundance of every unique TCRbeta CDR3 rearrangement. Productive Simpson clonality was computed per sample as the square root of Simpson's diversity index over productive rearrangements. In TCRdb, the immuneACCESS table is reduced to in-frame sequences with V and J assigned. These tables do not hold every clone; where another copy was compared, an unresolved V gene accounts for under half, and the others remain unexplained. Clone size and V and J calls were adopted from that table, with D and trimming inferred from the DNA. The sample has over 70,000 clones on record, 75% to 85% of them singletons. The ten largest clonotypes hold around 9.4% of the sample.

Looking up the germline V gene (reference sequence) yields CDR1 SGHKS and CDR2 YYEKEE. The CDR3 has 15 amino acids, counting the end cysteine and phenylalanine. Just the 45-base CDR3 DNA is kept, in frame starting at base 1. Trimming takes 0 bases from V and 5 bases from J, and the germline ends sit 11 bases apart. This clone turned up a few times. The antigen this receptor binds is unknown. No much larger clone exists at a distance of one base, and base qualities are not known. The sequence joins TRBV5-5 to TRBJ2-2; the best D guess is TRBD1, with 6 bases matching. Specimen: peripheral blood. This clonotype was obtained from a woman aged 80 or older with acute or convalescent COVID-19. The sequenced DNA: TGTGCCAGCAGCTTGGCACAGGGTCGGACCGGGGAGCTGTTTTTT. Its product reads: CASSLAQGRTGELFF.